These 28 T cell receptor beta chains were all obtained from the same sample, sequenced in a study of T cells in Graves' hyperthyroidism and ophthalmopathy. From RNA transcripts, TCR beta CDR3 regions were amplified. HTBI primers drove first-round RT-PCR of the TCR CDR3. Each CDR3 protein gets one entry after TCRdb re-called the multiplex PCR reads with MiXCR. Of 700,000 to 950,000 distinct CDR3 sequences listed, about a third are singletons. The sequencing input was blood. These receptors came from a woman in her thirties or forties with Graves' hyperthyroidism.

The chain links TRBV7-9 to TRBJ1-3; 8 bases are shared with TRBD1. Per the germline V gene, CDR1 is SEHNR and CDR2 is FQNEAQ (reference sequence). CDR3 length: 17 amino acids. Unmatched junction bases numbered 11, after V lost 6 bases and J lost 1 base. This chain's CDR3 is CASRTGQGTRSGNTIYF. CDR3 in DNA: TGTGCCAGCAGAACAGGACAGGGAACCCGATCTGGAAACACCATATATTTT.

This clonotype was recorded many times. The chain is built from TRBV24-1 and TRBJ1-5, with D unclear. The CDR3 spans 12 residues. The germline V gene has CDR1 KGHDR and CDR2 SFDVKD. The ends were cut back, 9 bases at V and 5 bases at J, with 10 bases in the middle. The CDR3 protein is CATGRGHQPQHF. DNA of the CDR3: TGTGCCACCGGACGCGGGCATCAGCCCCAGCATTTT.

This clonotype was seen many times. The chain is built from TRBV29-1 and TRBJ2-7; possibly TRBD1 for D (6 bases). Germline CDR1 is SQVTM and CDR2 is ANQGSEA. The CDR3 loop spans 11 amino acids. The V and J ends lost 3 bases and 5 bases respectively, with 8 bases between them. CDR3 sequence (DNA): TGCAGCGTTGACAGGGGCAACGAGCAGTACTTC. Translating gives CSVDRGNEQYF.

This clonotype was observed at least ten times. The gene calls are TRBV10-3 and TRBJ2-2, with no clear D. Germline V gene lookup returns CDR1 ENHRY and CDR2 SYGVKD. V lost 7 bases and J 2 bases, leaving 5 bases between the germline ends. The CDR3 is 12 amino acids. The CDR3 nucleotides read TGTGCCATCACCATAAACACCGGGGAGCTGTTTTTT. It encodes CAITINTGELFF.

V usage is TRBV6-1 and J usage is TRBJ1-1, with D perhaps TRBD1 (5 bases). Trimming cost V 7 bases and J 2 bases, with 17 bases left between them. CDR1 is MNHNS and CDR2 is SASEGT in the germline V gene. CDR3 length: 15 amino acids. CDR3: CASNRGLAANTEAFF. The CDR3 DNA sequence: TGTGCCAGCAATAGGGGTCTCGCCGCTAACACTGAAGCTTTCTTT.

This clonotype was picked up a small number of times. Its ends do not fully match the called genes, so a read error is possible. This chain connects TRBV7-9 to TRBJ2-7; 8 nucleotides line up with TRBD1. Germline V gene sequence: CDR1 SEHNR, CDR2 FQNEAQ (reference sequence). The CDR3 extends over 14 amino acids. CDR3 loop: CASTLDRGVEEQYF. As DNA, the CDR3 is TGTGCCAGCACCTTAGACAGGGGAGTGGAGGAGCAGTACTTC.

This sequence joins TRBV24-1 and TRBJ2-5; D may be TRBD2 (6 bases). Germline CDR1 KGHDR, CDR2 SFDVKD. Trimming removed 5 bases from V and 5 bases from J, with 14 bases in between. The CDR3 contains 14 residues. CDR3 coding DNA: TGTGCCACCAGTGGTCCCGGGACTGCGGAGACCCAGTACTTC. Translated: CATSGPGTAETQYF.

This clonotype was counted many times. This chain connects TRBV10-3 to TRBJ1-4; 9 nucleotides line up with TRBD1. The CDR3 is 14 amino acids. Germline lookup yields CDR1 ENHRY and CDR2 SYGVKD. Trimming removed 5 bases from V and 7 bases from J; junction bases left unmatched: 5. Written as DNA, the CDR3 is TGTGCCATCAGTCCCGGGACAGGGCCTGAAAAACTGTTTTTT. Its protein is CAISPGTGPEKLFF.

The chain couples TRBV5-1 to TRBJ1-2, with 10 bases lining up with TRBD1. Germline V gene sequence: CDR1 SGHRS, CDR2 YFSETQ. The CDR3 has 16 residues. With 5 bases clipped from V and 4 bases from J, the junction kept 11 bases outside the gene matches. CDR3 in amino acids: CASRPATGGAGYGYTF. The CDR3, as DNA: TGCGCCAGCAGACCTGCGACAGGGGGCGCGGGCTATGGCTACACCTTC.

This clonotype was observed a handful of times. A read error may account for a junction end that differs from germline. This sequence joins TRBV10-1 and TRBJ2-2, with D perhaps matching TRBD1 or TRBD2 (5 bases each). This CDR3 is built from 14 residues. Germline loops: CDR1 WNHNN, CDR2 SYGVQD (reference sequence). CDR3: CASKPGTRGGELFF. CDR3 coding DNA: TGTGCCAGCAAACCCGGGACCCGGGGCGGGGAGCTGTTTTTT.

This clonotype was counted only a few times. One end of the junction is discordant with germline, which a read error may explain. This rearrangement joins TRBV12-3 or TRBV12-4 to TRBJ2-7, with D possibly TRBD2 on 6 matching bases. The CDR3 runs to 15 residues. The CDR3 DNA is TGTGCCAGCAGTCTAGCGCGACTAGGGTCGGACGAGCAGTACTTC. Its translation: CASSLARLGSDEQYF.

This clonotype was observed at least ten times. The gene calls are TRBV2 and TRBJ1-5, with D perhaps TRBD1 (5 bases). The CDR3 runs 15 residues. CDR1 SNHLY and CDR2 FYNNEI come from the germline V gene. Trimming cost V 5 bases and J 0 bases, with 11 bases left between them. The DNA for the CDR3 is TGTGCCAGCAGTATCGGACAAACTAGCAATCAGCCCCAGCATTTT. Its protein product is CASSIGQTSNQPQHF.

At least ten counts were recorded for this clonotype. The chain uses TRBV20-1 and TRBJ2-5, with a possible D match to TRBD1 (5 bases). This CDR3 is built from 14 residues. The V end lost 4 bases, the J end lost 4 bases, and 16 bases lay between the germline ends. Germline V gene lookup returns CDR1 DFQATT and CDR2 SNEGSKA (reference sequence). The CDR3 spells CSATPQVGAETQYF. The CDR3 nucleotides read TGCAGTGCTACCCCACAGGTTGGGGCAGAGACCCAGTACTTC.

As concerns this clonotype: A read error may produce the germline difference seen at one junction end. Here the CDR3 reads CAGSRDSQNTEAFF. The CDR3 coding sequence is TGTGCCGGTAGTAGGGACAGCCAGAACACTGAAGCTTTCTTT. The chain uses TRBV19 and TRBJ1-1, with 7 bases identical to TRBD1. Germline V gene lookup returns CDR1 LNHDA and CDR2 SQIVND (reference sequence). The CDR3 runs to 14 residues.

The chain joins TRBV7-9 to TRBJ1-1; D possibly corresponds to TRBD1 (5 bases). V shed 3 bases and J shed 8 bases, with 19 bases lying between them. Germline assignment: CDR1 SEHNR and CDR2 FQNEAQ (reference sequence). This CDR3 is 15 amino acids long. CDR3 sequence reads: CASSFLGVPASEAFF. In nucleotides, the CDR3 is TGTGCCAGCAGCTTTTTAGGGGTCCCAGCATCCGAAGCTTTCTTT.

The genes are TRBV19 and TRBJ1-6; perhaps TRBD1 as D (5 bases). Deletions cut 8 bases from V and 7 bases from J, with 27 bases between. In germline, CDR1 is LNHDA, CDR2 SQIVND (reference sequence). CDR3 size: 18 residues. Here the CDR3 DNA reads TGTGCCAGTGGTAGACGCCCCCGGGACGGCGGGGACAATTCACCCCTCCACTTT. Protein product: CASGRRPRDGGDNSPLHF.

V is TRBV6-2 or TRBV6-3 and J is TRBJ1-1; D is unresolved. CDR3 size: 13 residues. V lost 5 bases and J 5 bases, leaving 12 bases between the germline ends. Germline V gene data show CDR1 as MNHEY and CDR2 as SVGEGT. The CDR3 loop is CASSLLFETEAFF. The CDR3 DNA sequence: TGTGCCAGCAGTCTTCTCTTTGAAACTGAAGCTTTCTTT.

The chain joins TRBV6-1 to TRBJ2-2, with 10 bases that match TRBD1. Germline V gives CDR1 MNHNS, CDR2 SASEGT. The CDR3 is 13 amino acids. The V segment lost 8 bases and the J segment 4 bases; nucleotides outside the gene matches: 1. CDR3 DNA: TGTGCCAGCCGGGACAGGGGCACCGGGGAGCTGTTTTTT. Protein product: CASRDRGTGELFF.

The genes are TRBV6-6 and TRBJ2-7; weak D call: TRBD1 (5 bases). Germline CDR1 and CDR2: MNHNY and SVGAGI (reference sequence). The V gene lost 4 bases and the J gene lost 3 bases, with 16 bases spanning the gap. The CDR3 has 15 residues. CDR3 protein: CASSSPDQGFYEQYF. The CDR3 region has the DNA TGTGCCAGCAGTTCCCCGGACCAGGGATTCTACGAGCAGTACTTC.

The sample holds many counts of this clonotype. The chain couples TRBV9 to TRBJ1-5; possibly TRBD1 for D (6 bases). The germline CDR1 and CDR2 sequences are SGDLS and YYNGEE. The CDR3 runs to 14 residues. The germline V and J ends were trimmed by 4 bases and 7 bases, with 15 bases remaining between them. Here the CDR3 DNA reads TGTGCCAGCAGCCCCGCAGGGGACGGGCAGCCCCAGCATTTT. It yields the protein CASSPAGDGQPQHF.

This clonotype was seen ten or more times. This CDR3 is CASSLGVGGYTF. In nucleotides, the CDR3 is TGTGCCAGCAGCTTAGGGGTTGGCGGCTACACCTTC. The J gene is TRBJ1-2, the V gene TRBV5-6; tentatively, D is TRBD1 (5 bases). V was pared by 2 bases and J by 8 bases, with 10 bases between. The germline CDR1 and CDR2 sequences are SGHDT and YYEEEE. CDR3 length equals 12 residues.

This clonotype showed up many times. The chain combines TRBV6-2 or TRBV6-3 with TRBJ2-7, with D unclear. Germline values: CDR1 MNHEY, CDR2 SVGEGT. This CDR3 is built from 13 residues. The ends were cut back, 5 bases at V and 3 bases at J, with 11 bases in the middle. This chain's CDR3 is CASSQPSNYEQYF. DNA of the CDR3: TGTGCCAGCAGTCAACCTTCGAACTACGAGCAGTACTTC.

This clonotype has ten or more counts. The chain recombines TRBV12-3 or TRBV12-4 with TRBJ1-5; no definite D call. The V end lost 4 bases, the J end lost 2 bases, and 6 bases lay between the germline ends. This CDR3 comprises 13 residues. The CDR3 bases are TGTGCCAGCAGTTCCGGACGCAATCAGCCCCAGCATTTT. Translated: CASSSGRNQPQHF.

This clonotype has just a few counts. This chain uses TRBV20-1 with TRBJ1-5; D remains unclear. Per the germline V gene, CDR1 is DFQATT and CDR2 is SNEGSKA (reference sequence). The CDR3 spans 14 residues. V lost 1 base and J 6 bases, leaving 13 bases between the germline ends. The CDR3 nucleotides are TGCAGTGCTAGAGGCCGGGCGGCCGGTCAGCCCCAGCATTTT. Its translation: CSARGRAAGQPQHF.

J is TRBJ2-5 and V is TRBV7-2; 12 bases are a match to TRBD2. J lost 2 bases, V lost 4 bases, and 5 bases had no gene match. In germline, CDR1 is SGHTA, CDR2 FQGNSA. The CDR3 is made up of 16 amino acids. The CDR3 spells CASSYGLAGPQETQYF. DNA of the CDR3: TGTGCCAGCAGCTACGGACTAGCGGGGCCTCAAGAGACCCAGTACTTC.

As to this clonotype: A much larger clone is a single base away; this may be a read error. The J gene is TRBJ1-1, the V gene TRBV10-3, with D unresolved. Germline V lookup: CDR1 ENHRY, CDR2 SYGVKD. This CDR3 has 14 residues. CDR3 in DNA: TGTGCCAGCAGTTTAACGCCGTCGAACACTGAAGCTTTCTTT. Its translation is CASSLTPSNTEAFF.

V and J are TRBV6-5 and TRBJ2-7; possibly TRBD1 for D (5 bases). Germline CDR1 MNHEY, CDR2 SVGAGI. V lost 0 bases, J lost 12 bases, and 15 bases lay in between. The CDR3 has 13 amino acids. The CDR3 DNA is TGTGCCAGCAGTTACTCGAGTCAAGGGGATAGGTACTTC. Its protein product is CASSYSSQGDRYF.

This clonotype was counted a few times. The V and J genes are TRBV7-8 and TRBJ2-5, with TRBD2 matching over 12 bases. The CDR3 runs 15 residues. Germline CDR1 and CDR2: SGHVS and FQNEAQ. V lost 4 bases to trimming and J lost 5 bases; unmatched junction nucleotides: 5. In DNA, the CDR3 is TGTGCCAGCAGCTCTCTAGCGGGAGGGGAGGAGACCCAGTACTTC. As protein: CASSSLAGGEETQYF.